The rows below give T cell receptor beta chains drawn from one sample of a study of CD8 T cells in ankylosing spondylitis. TCRdb used MiXCR to reprocess the 5' RACE reads, holding one entry per CDR3 protein. The sample yields roughly 350,000 distinct CDR3 sequences, 8% seen once. Sequencing was performed on blood, either unsorted or a sorted T cell fraction (not recorded which). These receptors were obtained from a male donor with ankylosing spondylitis. Each CDR3 is given with its conserved first and last residue. D genes are given only for firm matches. Not every row has a clone size; where given, it reads once, few, many or a size class.

cdr3_length: 12; v_call: TRBV18; j_call: TRBJ2-2; clone_size: .; d_call: .; cdr3_nt: TGTGCCAGCTCCACCGGGACCGGGGAGCTGTTTTTT; cdr3_aa: CASSTGTGELFF
cdr3_length: 12; v_call: TRBV6-2/TRBV6-3; j_call: TRBJ2-5; clone_size: .; d_call: .; cdr3_nt: TGTGCCAGCAGTTATTTCTCGGAGACCCAGTACTTC; cdr3_aa: CASSYFSETQYF
cdr3_length: 15; v_call: TRBV4-2; j_call: TRBJ2-5; clone_size: many; d_call: TRBD2; cdr3_nt: TGTGCCAGCAGCCAAGGAACTAGCGGGATTGAGACCCAGTACTTC; cdr3_aa: CASSQGTSGIETQYF
cdr3_length: 12; v_call: TRBV28; j_call: TRBJ1-1; clone_size: few; d_call: .; cdr3_nt: TGTGCCAGCACCATACCAAACACTGAAGCTTTCTTT; cdr3_aa: CASTIPNTEAFF
cdr3_length: 14; v_call: TRBV28; j_call: TRBJ1-4; clone_size: few; d_call: TRBD1; cdr3_nt: TGTGCCAGCAGTTTAACGAGGGGGCATGAAAAACTGTTTTTT; cdr3_aa: CASSLTRGHEKLFF
cdr3_length: 15; v_call: TRBV5-1; j_call: TRBJ2-7; clone_size: few; d_call: .; cdr3_nt: TGCGCCAGCAGCGTTACCGGGACAAACTCCTACGAGCAGTACTTC; cdr3_aa: CASSVTGTNSYEQYF
cdr3_length: 13; v_call: TRBV6-2/TRBV6-3; j_call: TRBJ2-1; clone_size: .; d_call: .; cdr3_nt: TGTGCCAGCAGTTACTCAGACGAATCTGAGCAGTTCTTC; cdr3_aa: CASSYSDESEQFF
cdr3_length: 11; v_call: TRBV11-3; j_call: TRBJ2-1; clone_size: few; d_call: .; cdr3_nt: TGTGCCAGCAGCTTAGCCAGTGAGCAGTTCTTC; cdr3_aa: CASSLASEQFF
cdr3_length: 13; v_call: TRBV5-1; j_call: TRBJ2-1; clone_size: many; d_call: .; cdr3_nt: TGCGCCAGCAGCTTGGACAGGAACAATGAGCAGTTCTTC; cdr3_aa: CASSLDRNNEQFF
cdr3_length: 13; v_call: TRBV7-7; j_call: TRBJ2-2; clone_size: many; d_call: .; cdr3_nt: TGTGCTAGCAGCTTGGGGGGAACCGGGGAGCTGTTTTTT; cdr3_aa: CASSLGGTGELFF
cdr3_length: 15; v_call: TRBV2; j_call: TRBJ2-2; clone_size: few; d_call: .; cdr3_nt: TGTGCCAGCACCACGGCAGGCAGAAACACCGGGGAGCTGTTTTTT; cdr3_aa: CASTTAGRNTGELFF
cdr3_length: 13; v_call: TRBV6-1; j_call: TRBJ1-6; clone_size: many; d_call: .; cdr3_nt: TGTGCCAGCAGCACCCCCTCTGGTTCACCCCTCCACTTT; cdr3_aa: CASSTPSGSPLHF
cdr3_length: 14; v_call: TRBV29-1; j_call: TRBJ2-5; clone_size: few; d_call: .; cdr3_nt: TGCAGCGTGGACATGAGGGGGACTCAAGAGACCCAGTACTTC; cdr3_aa: CSVDMRGTQETQYF
cdr3_length: 16; v_call: TRBV4-3; j_call: TRBJ2-3; clone_size: many; d_call: TRBD1; cdr3_nt: TGCGCCAGCAACCCAAGGACAGGGGGCACAACAGATACGCAGTATTTT; cdr3_aa: CASNPRTGGTTDTQYF
cdr3_length: 17; v_call: TRBV3-1; j_call: TRBJ2-1; clone_size: many; d_call: TRBD2; cdr3_nt: TGTGCCAGCAGCATGACTAGCGGGAGCATCTCCTACAATGAGCAGTTCTTC; cdr3_aa: CASSMTSGSISYNEQFF
cdr3_length: 13; v_call: TRBV5-1; j_call: TRBJ2-7; clone_size: .; d_call: .; cdr3_nt: TGCGCCAGCAACCTGGGGGGTTCCTACGAGCAGTACTTC; cdr3_aa: CASNLGGSYEQYF
cdr3_length: 17; v_call: TRBV4-2; j_call: TRBJ2-1; clone_size: many; d_call: .; cdr3_nt: TGTGCCAGCAGCCGTACGGCGAGCGGGCTTCAATACAATGAGCAGTTCTTC; cdr3_aa: CASSRTASGLQYNEQFF
cdr3_length: 12; v_call: TRBV7-2; j_call: TRBJ1-1; clone_size: many; d_call: .; cdr3_nt: TGTGCCAGCACCGTAACGGGTCTCCAAGCTTTCTTT; cdr3_aa: CASTVTGLQAFF
cdr3_length: 13; v_call: TRBV7-9; j_call: TRBJ1-2; clone_size: many; d_call: .; cdr3_nt: TGTGCCAGCAGCTCGATGGAGGTCTATGGCTACACCTTC; cdr3_aa: CASSSMEVYGYTF
cdr3_length: 13; v_call: TRBV7-3; j_call: TRBJ1-1; clone_size: few; d_call: .; cdr3_nt: TGTGCCAGCAGCTTTTCGGCTAACACTGAAGCTTTCTTT; cdr3_aa: CASSFSANTEAFF
cdr3_length: 14; v_call: TRBV29-1; j_call: TRBJ2-2; clone_size: many; d_call: .; cdr3_nt: TGCAGCGTTGAAGCGCCGGTGGGCACCGGGGAGCTGTTTTTT; cdr3_aa: CSVEAPVGTGELFF
cdr3_length: 15; v_call: TRBV21-1; j_call: TRBJ2-3; clone_size: .; d_call: .; cdr3_nt: TGTGCCAGCAGGCGCAGGGGTTACTTTTCGGATACGCAGTATTTT; cdr3_aa: CASRRRGYFSDTQYF
cdr3_length: 16; v_call: TRBV7-2; j_call: TRBJ1-2; clone_size: many; d_call: TRBD1; cdr3_nt: TGTGCCAGCAGCTTGGAGACAGGGATTGCTAACTATGGCTACACCTTC; cdr3_aa: CASSLETGIANYGYTF
cdr3_length: 13; v_call: TRBV29-1; j_call: TRBJ2-3; clone_size: few; d_call: .; cdr3_nt: TGCAGCGTATGTATCTCTAGCACAGATACGCAGTATTTT; cdr3_aa: CSVCISSTDTQYF
cdr3_length: 15; v_call: TRBV20-1; j_call: TRBJ2-5; clone_size: .; d_call: .; cdr3_nt: TGCAGTGCCAGGTCCACCCCGGACAGTCAAGAGACCCAGTACTTC; cdr3_aa: CSARSTPDSQETQYF
cdr3_length: 16; v_call: TRBV7-2; j_call: TRBJ2-3; clone_size: few; d_call: TRBD2; cdr3_nt: TGTGCCAGCAGCTTCCTCTGGGAGGGCCGCACAGATACGCAGTATTTT; cdr3_aa: CASSFLWEGRTDTQYF
cdr3_length: 15; v_call: TRBV7-9; j_call: TRBJ2-5; clone_size: many; d_call: .; cdr3_nt: TGTGCCAGCAGCTTAGTTCCCGACAGCCCAGGGACCCAGTACTTC; cdr3_aa: CASSLVPDSPGTQYF
cdr3_length: 14; v_call: TRBV28; j_call: TRBJ2-1; clone_size: .; d_call: TRBD1; cdr3_nt: TGTGCCAGCAGTCCAGGACAGGGAAGGGTTGAGCAGTTCTTC; cdr3_aa: CASSPGQGRVEQFF
cdr3_length: 13; v_call: TRBV27; j_call: TRBJ1-2; clone_size: .; d_call: TRBD1; cdr3_nt: TGTGCCAGCAGTATACGGACAGGGATCGGCTACACCTTC; cdr3_aa: CASSIRTGIGYTF
cdr3_length: 15; v_call: TRBV12-3/TRBV12-4; j_call: TRBJ2-2; clone_size: .; d_call: TRBD2; cdr3_nt: TGTGCCAGCAGTCGACGTGCGGGAGCGGACGGGGAGCTGTTTTTT; cdr3_aa: CASSRRAGADGELFF
cdr3_length: 15; v_call: TRBV4-2; j_call: TRBJ1-6; clone_size: .; d_call: TRBD1; cdr3_nt: TGTGCCAGCAGCCCCCGGACAGGGCCGTCCTCACCCCTCCACTTT; cdr3_aa: CASSPRTGPSSPLHF
cdr3_length: 14; v_call: TRBV7-2; j_call: TRBJ2-5; clone_size: few; d_call: TRBD1; cdr3_nt: TGTGCCAGCAGCCTACAGGGGGCGAAAGAGACCCAGTACTTC; cdr3_aa: CASSLQGAKETQYF
cdr3_length: 15; v_call: TRBV7-9; j_call: TRBJ1-1; clone_size: .; d_call: TRBD1; cdr3_nt: TGTGCCAGCACCAAAGGAGCAGGGGGGAGCACTGAAGCTTTCTTT; cdr3_aa: CASTKGAGGSTEAFF
cdr3_length: 12; v_call: TRBV20-1; j_call: TRBJ2-5; clone_size: few; d_call: .; cdr3_nt: TGCAGTGCTACCTCAGCCCAAGAGACCCAGCACTTC; cdr3_aa: CSATSAQETQHF
cdr3_length: 15; v_call: TRBV29-1; j_call: TRBJ2-4; clone_size: .; d_call: .; cdr3_nt: TGCAGCGTTGAAGATCTTTCCTGGGGCAAAAACATTCAGTACTTC; cdr3_aa: CSVEDLSWGKNIQYF
cdr3_length: 17; v_call: TRBV3-1; j_call: TRBJ2-7; clone_size: few; d_call: TRBD2; cdr3_nt: TGTGCCAGCAGCCAACCACTTAATGCGGGAGTTAAAGGCGAGCAGTACTTC; cdr3_aa: CASSQPLNAGVKGEQYF
cdr3_length: 20; v_call: TRBV6-4; j_call: TRBJ1-4; clone_size: .; d_call: .; cdr3_nt: .; cdr3_aa: CASIGPGVTEFFGGMKNCFF
cdr3_length: 14; v_call: TRBV29-1; j_call: TRBJ1-1; clone_size: few; d_call: .; cdr3_nt: TGCAGCGTTGAAAGACAGTCCTTGGACACTGAAGCTTTCTTT; cdr3_aa: CSVERQSLDTEAFF
cdr3_length: 16; v_call: TRBV10-3; j_call: TRBJ2-5; clone_size: few; d_call: .; cdr3_nt: TGTGCCATCAGTGGGATCAGCGGCACTGCCCAAGAGACCCAGTACTTC; cdr3_aa: CAISGISGTAQETQYF
cdr3_length: 14; v_call: TRBV10-3; j_call: TRBJ1-5; clone_size: .; d_call: .; cdr3_nt: TGTGCCATCAGTGAGTCGTTTAGCAATCAGCCCCAGCATTTT; cdr3_aa: CAISESFSNQPQHF
cdr3_length: 16; v_call: TRBV28; j_call: TRBJ2-7; clone_size: few; d_call: TRBD1; cdr3_nt: TGTGCCAGCAGTTTGTCGGGGACAGGCTTCTCCTACGAGCAGTACTTC; cdr3_aa: CASSLSGTGFSYEQYF
cdr3_length: 14; v_call: TRBV12-3/TRBV12-4; j_call: TRBJ1-1; clone_size: .; d_call: .; cdr3_nt: TGTGCCAGCACGGGGCCAGGGACGAACACTGAAGCTTTCTTT; cdr3_aa: CASTGPGTNTEAFF
cdr3_length: 13; v_call: TRBV7-2; j_call: TRBJ2-7; clone_size: .; d_call: .; cdr3_nt: TGTGCCAGTACAGGGAAAGGCGTGTACGAGCAGTACTTC; cdr3_aa: CASTGKGVYEQYF
cdr3_length: 20; v_call: TRBV4-3; j_call: TRBJ2-1; clone_size: many; d_call: TRBD2; cdr3_nt: TGCGCCAGCAGCCAAGATTCTGTAGTTAGCGGGGGCTCCAGGGGGAATGAGCAGTTCTTC; cdr3_aa: CASSQDSVVSGGSRGNEQFF
cdr3_length: 18; v_call: TRBV29-1; j_call: TRBJ2-3; clone_size: many; d_call: TRBD2; cdr3_nt: TGCAGCGTTGAGGGGGGGACTAGCGGGAGGGCCATCCTAGATACGCAGTATTTT; cdr3_aa: CSVEGGTSGRAILDTQYF